These 13 T cell receptor beta chains were sequenced from one sample in a study of CD4 T cells in relation to SARS-CoV-2 and coronaviruses (dated by TCRdb to 2020 to 2023). These receptors are not linked to any known antigen. CD4+ T cells from unexposed donors were collected before the COVID-19 pandemic (2011-2018). After approximately eleven days of culture, CD4+ T cells were isolated with the EasySep CD4+ T cell isolation kit. The method was the immunoSEQ multiplex PCR assay. The table comes from immuneACCESS by way of TCRdb, which keeps in-frame sequences with V and J called. Part of the clones is missing from these tables; in studies checked, under half for an unresolved V gene and the rest for unknown reasons. This sample lists approximately 18,000 clones; about 81% were detected once. 30% to 35% of the sample belongs to the ten largest clones. The material sequenced was CD4+ T cells from PBMCs, cultured in vitro. These receptors originate from a human donor in good health.

This clone was recorded only once. This chain's CDR3 is CASSQRGIGASNQPQHF. CDR3 bases: TGTGCCAGCAGTCAGAGAGGTATAGGGGCTAGCAATCAGCCCCAGCATTTT. The V gene is TRBV27, the J gene TRBJ1-5, with D possibly TRBD1 on 5 matching bases. The CDR3 totals 17 residues. Germline V gene sequence: CDR1 MNHEY, CDR2 SMNVEV (reference sequence). V lost 5 bases to trimming and J lost 0 bases, with 17 bases between them.

The chain has TRBV5-8 and TRBJ1-1; possibly TRBD1 for D (6 bases). V lost 2 bases, J lost 5 bases, and 16 bases lay in between. CDR3 length: 15 amino acids. Germline values: CDR1 SGHTS, CDR2 YDEGEE. The CDR3 spells CASSLFSTGSTEAFF. The CDR3 bases are TGTGCCAGCAGCTTATTTAGTACAGGGTCGACTGAAGCTTTCTTT.

The V gene is TRBV19, the J gene TRBJ1-1, with D possibly matching TRBD1 (5 bases). V was shortened by 7 bases and J by 4 bases, with 16 bases between the two germline ends. The CDR3 is 14 residues long. The germline gives CDR1 LNHDA, CDR2 SQIVND (reference sequence). DNA of the CDR3: TGTGCCAGTACCCTTTTGTTGGGGGGCACTGAAGCTTTCTTT. It encodes CASTLLLGGTEAFF.

The chain is built from TRBV30 and TRBJ2-7, with TRBD2 identical over 9 bases. This CDR3 has 17 amino acids. The junction had 15 bases not matched to a gene; V was cut back by 0 bases and J by 6 bases. Germline V gives CDR1 GTSNPN, CDR2 SVGIG (reference sequence). The CDR3 region has the DNA TGTGCCTGGAGTGTCGGCAGGGTAAGCGGGAGGACGGGCGAGCAGTACTTC. Encoded protein: CAWSVGRVSGRTGEQYF.

This chain links TRBV11-2 with TRBJ1-2; D gene ambiguous. The ends were cut back, 0 bases at V and 3 bases at J, with 11 bases in the middle. Germline CDR1 SGHAT, CDR2 FQNNGV. This CDR3 is built from 15 residues. The CDR3: CASSLDPRDDYGYTF. Here the CDR3 DNA reads TGTGCCAGCAGCTTAGACCCTAGGGATGACTATGGCTACACCTTC.

The gene calls are TRBV10-2 and TRBJ1-4; D unresolved. This CDR3 has 13 residues. V was trimmed by 0 bases and J by 4 bases, leaving 3 bases between them. Germline-derived CDR1 and CDR2 are WSHSY and SAAADI. The CDR3 reads CASSESLNEKLFF. The DNA for the CDR3 is TGCGCCAGCAGTGAGTCCCTTAATGAAAAACTGTTTTTT.

The gene calls are TRBV3-1 (or the pseudogene TRBV3-2) and TRBJ2-3; the match to TRBD1 covers 9 bases. The CDR3 has 14 amino acids. Germline-derived CDR1 and CDR2 are LGHDT and YNNKEL (reference sequence). J lost 5 bases, V lost 3 bases, and 3 bases had no gene match. CDR3 region: CASSQGQGRDTQYF. In nucleotides, the CDR3 is TGTGCCAGCAGCCAGGGACAGGGAAGAGATACGCAGTATTTT.

V gene TRBV27 combines with J gene TRBJ2-1; D might be TRBD2 (6 bases). Germline CDR1 MNHEY, CDR2 SMNVEV (reference sequence). The CDR3 contains 14 residues. V was pared by 8 bases and J by 6 bases, with 17 bases between. The chain's CDR3 is CASDRLAKGNEQFF. CDR3 nucleotide sequence: TGTGCCAGCGATCGGCTAGCGAAGGGCAATGAGCAGTTCTTC.

The rearrangement links TRBV19 to TRBJ1-1; possibly TRBD1 for D (6 bases). The CDR3 spans 14 residues. Germline V gene sequence: CDR1 LNHDA, CDR2 SQIVND (reference sequence). V gave up 3 bases and J gave up 3 bases, with 11 bases separating them. CDR3 amino acids: CASSIQAGDTEAFF. In nucleotides, the CDR3 is TGTGCCAGTAGTATCCAGGCAGGGGACACTGAAGCTTTCTTT.

The rearrangement links TRBV7-2 to TRBJ2-7; D remains ambiguous. Germline V gene data show CDR1 as SGHTA and CDR2 as FQGNSA. The CDR3 is 13 amino acids. The V end was cut by 5 bases, the J end by 0 bases, with 8 bases between. The CDR3 loop reads CASSPPGSYEQYF. The CDR3 DNA sequence: TGTGCCAGCAGCCCGCCCGGCTCCTACGAGCAGTACTTC.

This chain joins TRBV10-3 and TRBJ1-1, with a weak D call TRBD1 (5 bases). CDR1 ENHRY and CDR2 SYGVKD come from the germline V gene. CDR3 length: 17 amino acids. Trimming pared 0 bases from V and 1 base from J, leaving 15 bases between. The CDR3 loop reads CAISESWAFQGNTEAFF. The CDR3 coding sequence is TGTGCCATCAGTGAGTCGTGGGCGTTTCAGGGGAACACTGAAGCTTTCTTT.

The chain employs TRBV5-5 and TRBJ2-1, with 9 bases that match TRBD2. CDR1 is SGHKS and CDR2 is YYEKEE in the germline V gene (reference sequence). There are 14 residues in the CDR3. V was pared by 0 bases and J by 8 bases, with 3 bases of the junction left unmatched. The CDR3 loop reads CASSLALAGYEQFF. The CDR3 region has the DNA TGTGCCAGCAGCTTGGCTCTAGCGGGATATGAGCAGTTCTTC. Together with reference TRBV5-5 and TRBJ2-1, the CDR3 gives the full variable domain: DAGVTQSPTHLIKTRGQQVTLRCSPISGHKSVSWYQQVLGQGPQFIFQYYEKEERGRGNFPDRFSARQFPNYSSELNVNALLLGDSALYLCASSLALAGYEQFFGPGTRLTVL.

The J gene is TRBJ1-3, the V gene TRBV10-3; D is ambiguous. With 7 bases removed from V and 0 bases from J, the gap between germline ends came to 7 bases. The CDR3 length is 13 residues. Germline CDR1 is ENHRY and CDR2 is SYGVKD. The CDR3 nucleotides are TGTGCCATCAAAGGGTACTCTGGAAACACCATATATTTT. Its protein product is CAIKGYSGNTIYF.